Shown below are 3 T cell receptor beta chains from a single sample sequenced in a study of a mutant IDH1 vaccine in newly diagnosed glioma (dated by TCRdb to about 2021). In light of the paper, this sample's time point label describes: baseline, week 1 (first vaccination visit). According to the study, the label for this sample's treatment or condition signals: pre-vaccination baseline after standard-of-care therapy. Receptor amplification or capture employed the immunoSEQ multiplex PCR assay. TCRdb mirrors the immuneACCESS table, restricted to in-frame sequences. Some clones are absent from its copies; in checked studies, under half trace to an unresolved V gene, and the reason for the others is unknown. The sample includes around 82,000 clones, with over 75% observed a single time. About 5.1% of the sample rests with the top ten. The material sequenced was PBMCs, taken from a glioma patient treated with radiotherapy, temozolomide or both. The receptors were sampled from a middle-aged man with glioma. Some clones in this sample may be carry-over from other donors' samples.

The chain joins TRBV5-1 to TRBJ2-3, with 9 bases identical to TRBD1. Germline lookup yields CDR1 SGHRS and CDR2 YFSETQ. The CDR3 totals 19 residues. The V gene end was trimmed by 1 base and the J gene end by 1 base; junction bases not matched to a gene: 13. The CDR3 is CASSLMARVWDRGTDTQYF. CDR3 in DNA: TGCGCCAGCAGCTTGATGGCTAGAGTATGGGACAGGGGCACAGATACGCAGTATTTT.

This clone was seen a few times. V usage is TRBV10-1 and J usage is TRBJ2-7; 10 bases are shared with TRBD1. The CDR3 has 15 amino acids. Germline V lookup: CDR1 WNHNN, CDR2 SYGVQD (reference sequence). The V segment lost 6 bases and the J segment 6 bases; nucleotides outside the gene matches: 11. The CDR3 region has the DNA TGCGCCAGCAGCCCCGGGACAGGGGATTCCGTCGAGCAGTACTTC. As protein: CASSPGTGDSVEQYF.

The chain employs TRBV10-2 and TRBJ1-4, with no clear D. The germline V and J ends were trimmed by 3 bases and 8 bases, with 7 bases remaining between them. This CDR3 contains 12 residues. Germline CDR1 reads WSHSY; CDR2 reads SAAADI. This chain's CDR3 is CASSEGNEKLFF. The CDR3 nucleotides are TGCGCCAGCAGTGAAGGGAACGAAAAACTGTTTTTT.